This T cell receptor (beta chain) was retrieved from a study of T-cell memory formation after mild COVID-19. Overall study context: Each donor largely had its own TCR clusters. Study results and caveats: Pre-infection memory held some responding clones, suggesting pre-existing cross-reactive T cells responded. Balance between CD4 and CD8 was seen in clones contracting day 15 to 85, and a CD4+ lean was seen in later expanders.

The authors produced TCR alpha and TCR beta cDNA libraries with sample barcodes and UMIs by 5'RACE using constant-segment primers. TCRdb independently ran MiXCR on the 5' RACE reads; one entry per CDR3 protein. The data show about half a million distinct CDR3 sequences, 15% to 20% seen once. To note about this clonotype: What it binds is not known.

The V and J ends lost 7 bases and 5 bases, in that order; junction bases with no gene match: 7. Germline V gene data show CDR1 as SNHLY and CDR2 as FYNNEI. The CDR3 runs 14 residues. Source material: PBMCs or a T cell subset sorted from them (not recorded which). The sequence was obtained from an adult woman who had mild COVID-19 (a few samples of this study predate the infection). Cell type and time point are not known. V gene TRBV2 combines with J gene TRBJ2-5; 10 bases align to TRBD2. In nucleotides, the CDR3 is TGTGCCAGCAAAGAGCGGGAGGGCCCCGAGACCCAGTACTTC. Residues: CASKEREGPETQYF.